This T cell receptor (beta chain) was identified during a study of shared clonotypes between healthy human individuals. Between the trimmed V and J ends, which lost 3 bases and 3 bases, there was a span of 12 bases. In germline, CDR1 is SGHAT, CDR2 FQNNGV. The CDR3 loop spans 14 amino acids. Assay used: immunoSEQ multiplex PCR; TCRdb lists only in-frame clones, some missing. The data contain roughly 1,800,000 clones, about 95% of them singletons. Notes on the study in general: In having few donors, the study represented limited genetic and exposure-history diversity.

CD45RO-negative, CCR7-positively selected cells formed the naive CD8 fraction, excluding terminally differentiated effector memory CD45RA+ cells. Nashville, Tennessee was home to all donors, who were Caucasian adults. On this clone: Its antigen remains unknown.

The sequence came from a man younger than 35 in good health. Sequencing was done on a sample of naive CD8+ T cells sorted from blood. The chain employs TRBV11-2 and TRBJ2-7, with TRBD1 as a possible D gene (6 bases). The CDR3 DNA reads TGTGCCAGCAGCTTCGGTGGGACACTCTACGAGCAGTACTTC. Its protein product is CASSFGGTLYEQYF. The full variable domain, in which reference TRBV11-2 and TRBJ2-7 provide the parts outside the CDR3, is EAGVAQSPRYKIIEKRQSVAFWCNPISGHATLYWYQQILGQGPKLLIQFQNNGVVDDSQLPKDRFSAERLKGVDSTLKIQPAKLEDSAVYLCASSFGGTLYEQYFGPGTRLTVT.